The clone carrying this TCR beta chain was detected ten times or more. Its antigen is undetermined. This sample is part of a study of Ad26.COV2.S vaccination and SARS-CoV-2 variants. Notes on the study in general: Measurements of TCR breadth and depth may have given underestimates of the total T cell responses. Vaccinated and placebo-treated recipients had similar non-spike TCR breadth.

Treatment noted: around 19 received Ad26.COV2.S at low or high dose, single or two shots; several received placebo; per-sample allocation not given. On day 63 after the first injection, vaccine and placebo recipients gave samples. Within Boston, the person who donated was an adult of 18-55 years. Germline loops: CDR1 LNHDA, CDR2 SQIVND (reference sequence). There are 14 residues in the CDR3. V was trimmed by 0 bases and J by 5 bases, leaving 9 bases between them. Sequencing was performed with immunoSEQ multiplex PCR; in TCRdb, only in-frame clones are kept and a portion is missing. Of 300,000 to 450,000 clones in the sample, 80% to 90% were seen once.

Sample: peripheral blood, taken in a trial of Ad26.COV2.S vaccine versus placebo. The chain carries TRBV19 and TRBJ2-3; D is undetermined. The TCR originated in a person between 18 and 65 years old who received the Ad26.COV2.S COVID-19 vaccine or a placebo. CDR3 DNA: TGTGCCAGTAGTATAGATGGTCTCAGAGATACGCAGTATTTT. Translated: CASSIDGLRDTQYF.